This is a list of T cell receptor beta chains from one sample in a study of spatial heterogeneity in lung cancer. From the 5' RACE reads, TCRdb called clonotypes with MiXCR, one entry per CDR3 protein. The sample lists 43,000 or so distinct CDR3 sequences; 10% to 15% were seen once. This specimen was PBMCs, taken at follow-up. The receptor set was obtained from a male donor with early-stage non-small cell lung cancer. The CDR3 runs from the conserved cysteine through the conserved F or W. D genes are given only for firm matches. Clone size is shown for a subset of rows, as once, few, many or a class of expanded clone.

v_gene: TRBV20-1
j_gene: TRBJ2-5
d_gene: TRBD2
abundance: many
CDR3aa: CSARDGGSLLETQYF
CDR3nt: TGCAGTGCTAGAGACGGCGGGAGTTTGTTAGAGACCCAGTACTTC

v_gene: TRBV27
j_gene: TRBJ2-3
d_gene: TRBD1
abundance: many
CDR3aa: CASSLVQGASTQYF
CDR3nt: TGTGCCAGCAGTTTAGTTCAGGGGGCGAGTACGCAGTATTTT

v_gene: TRBV20-1
j_gene: TRBJ2-4
d_gene: TRBD2
abundance: many
CDR3aa: CSCRTSGRRNIQYF
CDR3nt: TGCAGTTGCCGGACTAGCGGGAGGAGGAACATTCAGTACTTC

v_gene: TRBV12-3/TRBV12-4
j_gene: TRBJ1-6
d_gene: TRBD1
abundance: many
CDR3aa: CASSLSQGYSPLHF
CDR3nt: TGTGCCAGCAGTTTATCACAGGGGTATTCACCCCTCCACTTT

v_gene: TRBV3-1
j_gene: TRBJ2-1
d_gene: TRBD1
abundance: NA
CDR3aa: CASSQGTGYNEQFF
CDR3nt: TGTGCCAGCAGCCAAGGGACAGGGTACAATGAGCAGTTCTTC

v_gene: TRBV7-9
j_gene: TRBJ2-7
d_gene: NA
abundance: NA
CDR3aa: CASSFAGPIYEQYF
CDR3nt: TGTGCCAGCAGCTTCGCGGGGCCGATCTACGAGCAGTACTTC

v_gene: TRBV19
j_gene: TRBJ2-7
d_gene: NA
abundance: many
CDR3aa: CASSISQSYEQYF
CDR3nt: TGTGCCAGTAGTATATCACAGTCCTACGAGCAGTACTTC

v_gene: TRBV7-3
j_gene: TRBJ2-6
d_gene: NA
abundance: many
CDR3aa: CASSLPGPRNVLTF
CDR3nt: TGTGCCAGCAGCTTACCGGGACCCCGCAACGTCCTGACTTTC

v_gene: TRBV6-5
j_gene: TRBJ2-2
d_gene: NA
abundance: many
CDR3aa: CASSKVTAWPGELFF
CDR3nt: TGTGCCAGCTCAAAAGTGACGGCTTGGCCCGGGGAGCTGTTTTTT

v_gene: TRBV20-1
j_gene: TRBJ1-1
d_gene: NA
abundance: NA
CDR3aa: CSAMTDSQDTEAFF
CDR3nt: TGCAGTGCTATGACAGACAGCCAAGACACTGAAGCTTTCTTT

v_gene: TRBV11-2
j_gene: TRBJ2-5
d_gene: TRBD1
abundance: NA
CDR3aa: CASSLAWTGGETQYF
CDR3nt: TGTGCCAGCAGCCTAGCCTGGACAGGGGGTGAGACCCAGTACTTC

v_gene: TRBV7-3
j_gene: TRBJ1-4
d_gene: NA
abundance: many
CDR3aa: CASSLGQGEKLFF
CDR3nt: TGTGCCAGCAGCTTAGGTCAGGGAGAAAAACTGTTTTTT

v_gene: TRBV7-8
j_gene: TRBJ1-5
d_gene: NA
abundance: NA
CDR3aa: CASSLAVNRAGNQPQHF
CDR3nt: TGTGCCAGCAGCTTAGCGGTCAACAGGGCCGGCAATCAGCCCCAGCATTTT

v_gene: TRBV20-1
j_gene: TRBJ2-4
d_gene: NA
abundance: many
CDR3aa: CSARGSLGGAAKNIQYF
CDR3nt: TGCAGTGCTAGAGGCTCACTGGGGGGTGCGGCCAAAAACATTCAGTACTTC

v_gene: TRBV5-5
j_gene: TRBJ1-1
d_gene: NA
abundance: NA
CDR3aa: CASSYAGDTEAFF
CDR3nt: TGTGCCAGCAGTTACGCGGGCGACACTGAAGCTTTCTTT

v_gene: TRBV5-6
j_gene: TRBJ1-6
d_gene: TRBD1
abundance: many
CDR3aa: CASSTDRQGPSPLHF
CDR3nt: TGTGCCAGCAGCACCGACCGACAGGGACCCTCACCCCTCCACTTT

v_gene: TRBV18
j_gene: TRBJ2-3
d_gene: NA
abundance: many
CDR3aa: CASSPPGGDTQYF
CDR3nt: TGTGCCAGCTCACCTCCAGGAGGAGATACGCAGTATTTT

v_gene: TRBV12-3/TRBV12-4
j_gene: TRBJ1-5
d_gene: NA
abundance: medium-sized
CDR3aa: CASSLKGIGNQPQHF
CDR3nt: TGTGCCAGCAGTTTGAAGGGAATAGGAAATCAGCCCCAGCATTTT

v_gene: TRBV7-2
j_gene: TRBJ1-4
d_gene: NA
abundance: few
CDR3aa: CASSLIPQVNEKLFF
CDR3nt: TGTGCCAGCAGCTTAATCCCCCAGGTTAATGAAAAACTGTTTTTT

v_gene: TRBV7-9
j_gene: TRBJ2-7
d_gene: TRBD2
abundance: few
CDR3aa: CASSSGLGRDEQYF
CDR3nt: TGTGCCAGCAGTTCCGGACTAGGTCGGGACGAGCAGTACTTC

v_gene: TRBV20-1
j_gene: TRBJ1-1
d_gene: TRBD1
abundance: NA
CDR3aa: CSAWPGQGGQDTEAFF
CDR3nt: TGCAGTGCTTGGCCGGGACAGGGAGGGCAAGACACTGAAGCTTTCTTT

v_gene: TRBV24-1
j_gene: TRBJ1-2
d_gene: NA
abundance: many
CDR3aa: CATSAGRDYGYTF
CDR3nt: TGTGCCACCAGTGCGGGACGGGACTATGGCTACACCTTC

v_gene: TRBV6-5
j_gene: TRBJ2-3
d_gene: NA
abundance: many
CDR3aa: CASRRESDTQYF
CDR3nt: TGTGCCAGCAGGAGGGAATCTGATACGCAGTATTTT

v_gene: TRBV4-2
j_gene: TRBJ2-5
d_gene: TRBD2
abundance: few
CDR3aa: CASSQDSDGGGEETQYF
CDR3nt: TGTGCCAGCAGCCAAGATAGTGACGGGGGGGGCGAAGAGACCCAGTACTTC

v_gene: TRBV5-1
j_gene: TRBJ2-6
d_gene: NA
abundance: many
CDR3aa: CASSPGSSGANVLTF
CDR3nt: TGCGCCAGCAGCCCAGGGTCTTCTGGGGCCAACGTCCTGACTTTC

v_gene: TRBV7-2
j_gene: TRBJ2-7
d_gene: TRBD1
abundance: many
CDR3aa: CASSLSQGDYEQYF
CDR3nt: TGTGCCAGCAGCCTTTCTCAGGGGGACTACGAGCAGTACTTC

v_gene: TRBV7-3
j_gene: TRBJ2-5
d_gene: NA
abundance: NA
CDR3aa: CASSVSGIGETQYF
CDR3nt: TGTGCCAGCAGCGTTTCAGGGATAGGCGAGACCCAGTACTTC

v_gene: TRBV7-2
j_gene: TRBJ2-7
d_gene: NA
abundance: NA
CDR3aa: CASSPAGIPNEQYF
CDR3nt: TGTGCCAGCAGCCCAGCGGGTATCCCTAACGAGCAGTACTTC